This TCR beta chain was sequenced in a study of blood T cell repertoires in COVID-19. Across the whole study: Acute and convalescent COVID-19 samples came from the United States, Italy and Spain.

Individuals drawn from about two dozen US areas were about 18 to 90 years old. Cohort 3 recovery required two negative PCRs, clearance, or symptom resolution. Profiling relied on immunoSEQ multiplex PCR, and the TCRdb table lists in-frame clones only, not all of them. The sample has 330,000 or so clones; about 92% are singletons. This clone was counted a single time. The origin of this receptor is a woman between 25 and 40 years old who had recovered from COVID-19. Sequencing was performed on PBMCs or T cells enriched from blood (not recorded which).

CDR3 coding DNA: TGTGCCAGCAGCGTACACAAAGATACGCAGTATTTT. This gives the protein CASSVHKDTQYF. The chain carries TRBV9 and TRBJ2-3; D is undetermined. CDR1 and CDR2 from the germline V gene are SGDLS and YYNGEE. V was shortened by 1 base and J by 5 bases, with 5 bases between the two germline ends. The CDR3 has 12 residues.